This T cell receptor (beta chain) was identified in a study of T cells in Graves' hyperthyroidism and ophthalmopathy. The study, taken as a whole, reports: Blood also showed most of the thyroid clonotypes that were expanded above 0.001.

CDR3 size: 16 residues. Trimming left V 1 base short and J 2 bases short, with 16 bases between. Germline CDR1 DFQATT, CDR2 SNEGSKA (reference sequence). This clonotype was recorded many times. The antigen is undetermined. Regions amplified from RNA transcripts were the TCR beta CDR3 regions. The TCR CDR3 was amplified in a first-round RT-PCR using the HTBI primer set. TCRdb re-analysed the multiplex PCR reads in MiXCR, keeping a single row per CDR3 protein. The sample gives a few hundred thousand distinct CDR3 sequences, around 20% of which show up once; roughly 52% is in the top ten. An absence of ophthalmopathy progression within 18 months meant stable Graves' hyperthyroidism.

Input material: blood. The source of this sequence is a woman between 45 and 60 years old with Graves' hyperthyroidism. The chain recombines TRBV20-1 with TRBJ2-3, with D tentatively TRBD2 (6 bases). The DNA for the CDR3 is TGCAGTGCTAGAGGTTGGGACTCGCTTGCCACAGATACGCAGTATTTT. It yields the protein CSARGWDSLATDTQYF.